The entry that follows covers one T cell receptor (beta chain) sequence. Its antigen remains unknown. V trimming: 7 bases; J trimming: 0 bases; junction bases outside the gene matches: 6. From germline, CDR1 is SNHLY and CDR2 FYNNEI. The CDR3 is 15 amino acids. PCR employed 60 Vbeta and 13 Jbeta primers. This table comes from immunoSEQ multiplex PCR, and its TCRdb copy is limited to in-frame clones, with some not included. In the table there are about 200,000 clones, around 85% of which are singletons. The data were obtained in a study of cytomegalovirus exposure and HLA in healthy donors. Study-level findings and limits: An observed cluster of highly shared sequence variants was recorded as a likely sequencing artifact.

The sample was PBMCs. This chain uses TRBV2 with TRBJ1-5, with TRBD1 matching 7 bases. This clonotype was sampled from a girl aged 2-15 years in good health and CMV-seronegative. CDR3 coding DNA: TGTGCCAGCAAGCAGGGGGTGGGTAGCAATCAGCCCCAGCATTTT. It encodes CASKQGVGSNQPQHF.